What follows are 3 T cell receptor beta chains derived from one specimen sequenced in a study of read filtering for tumor transcriptome and immune sequencing. The library was built from about 400 ng RNA with molecular barcoded adaptors for alpha/delta and beta/gamma chains. TCRdb reprocessed the reads with MiXCR, giving one entry per CDR3 protein. In the table there are about 39,000 distinct CDR3 sequences, approximately 15% of which are singletons. Sequencing used a population of CD138-negative cells sorted from bone marrow. The receptor set was obtained from a donor at least 40 years old with multiple myeloma.

On this clonotype: Since a far larger clone is one base different, this is likely a read error. This chain uses TRBV10-3 with TRBJ2-1; D remains unclear. The last part of the DNA fits TRBJ2-7 better; the J call may be wrong. CDR1 is ENHRY and CDR2 is SYGVKD in the germline V gene. This CDR3 is built from 12 residues. The CDR3 DNA sequence: TGTGCCGTCAGTGAGTTACTCGTCGAGCAGTACTTC. It encodes CAVSELLVEQYF.

This clonotype appeared many times. The J gene is TRBJ1-1, the V gene TRBV29-1; 10 bases are a match to TRBD1. V was pared by 5 bases and J by 4 bases, with 4 bases of the junction left unmatched. CDR3 length: 13 residues. Germline loops: CDR1 SQVTM, CDR2 ANQGSEA. The CDR3 reads CSVRRTGGTEAFF. The CDR3 coding sequence is TGCAGCGTTCGGCGGACAGGGGGCACTGAAGCTTTCTTT.

The sample holds a few counts of this clonotype. This chain uses TRBV9 with TRBJ2-7, with TRBD1 as a possible D gene (6 bases). The CDR3 loop spans 14 amino acids. Germline CDR1 SGDLS, CDR2 YYNGEE. Trimming stripped 0 bases from V and 5 bases from J, with 12 bases between. The CDR3 is CASSVAPHRDEQYF. The CDR3 DNA is TGTGCCAGCAGCGTAGCTCCCCACAGGGACGAGCAGTACTTC.